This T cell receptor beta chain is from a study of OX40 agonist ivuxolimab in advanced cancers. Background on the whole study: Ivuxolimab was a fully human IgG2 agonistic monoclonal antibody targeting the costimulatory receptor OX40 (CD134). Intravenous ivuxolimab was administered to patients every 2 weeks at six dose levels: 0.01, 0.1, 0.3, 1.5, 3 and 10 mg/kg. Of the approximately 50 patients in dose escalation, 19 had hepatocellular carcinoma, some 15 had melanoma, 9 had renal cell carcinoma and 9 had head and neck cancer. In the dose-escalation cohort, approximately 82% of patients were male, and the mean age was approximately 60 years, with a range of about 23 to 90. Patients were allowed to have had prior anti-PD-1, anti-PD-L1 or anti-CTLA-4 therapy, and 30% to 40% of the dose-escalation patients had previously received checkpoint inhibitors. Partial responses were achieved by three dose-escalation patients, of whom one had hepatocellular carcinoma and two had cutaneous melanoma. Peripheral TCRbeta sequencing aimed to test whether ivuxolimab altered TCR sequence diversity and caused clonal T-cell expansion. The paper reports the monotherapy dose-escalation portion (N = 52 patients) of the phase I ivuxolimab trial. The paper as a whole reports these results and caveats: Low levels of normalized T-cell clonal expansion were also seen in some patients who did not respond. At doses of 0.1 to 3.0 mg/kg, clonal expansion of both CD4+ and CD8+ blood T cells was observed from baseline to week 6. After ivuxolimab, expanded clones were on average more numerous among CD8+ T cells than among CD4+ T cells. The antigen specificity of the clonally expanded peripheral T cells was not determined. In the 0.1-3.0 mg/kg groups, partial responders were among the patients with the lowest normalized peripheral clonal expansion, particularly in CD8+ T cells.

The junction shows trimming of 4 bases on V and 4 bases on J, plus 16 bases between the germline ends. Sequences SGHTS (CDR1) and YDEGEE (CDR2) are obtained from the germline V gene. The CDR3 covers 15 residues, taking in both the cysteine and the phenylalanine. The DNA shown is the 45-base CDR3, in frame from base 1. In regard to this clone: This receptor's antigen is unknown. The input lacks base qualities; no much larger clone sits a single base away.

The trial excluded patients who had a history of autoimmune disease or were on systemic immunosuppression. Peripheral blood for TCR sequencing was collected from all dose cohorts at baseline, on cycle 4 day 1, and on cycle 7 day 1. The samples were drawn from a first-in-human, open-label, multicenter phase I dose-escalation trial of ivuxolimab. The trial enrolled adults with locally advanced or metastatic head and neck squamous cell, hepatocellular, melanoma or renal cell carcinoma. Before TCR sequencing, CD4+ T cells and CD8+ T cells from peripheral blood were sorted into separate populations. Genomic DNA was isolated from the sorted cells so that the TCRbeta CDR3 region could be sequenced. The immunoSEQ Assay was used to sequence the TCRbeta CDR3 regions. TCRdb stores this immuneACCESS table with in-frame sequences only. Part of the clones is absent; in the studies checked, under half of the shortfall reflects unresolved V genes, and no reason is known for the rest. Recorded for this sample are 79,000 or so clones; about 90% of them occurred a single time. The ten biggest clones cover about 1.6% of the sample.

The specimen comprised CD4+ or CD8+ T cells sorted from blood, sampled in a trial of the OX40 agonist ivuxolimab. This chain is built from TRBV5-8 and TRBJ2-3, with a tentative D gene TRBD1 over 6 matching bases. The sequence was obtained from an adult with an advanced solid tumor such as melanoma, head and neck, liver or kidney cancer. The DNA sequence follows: TGTGCCAGCAGCGGTTCGGGACACCCCGCAGATACGCAGTATTTT. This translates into CASSGSGHPADTQYF.